This T cell receptor (beta chain) came from a study of cytomegalovirus exposure and HLA in healthy donors. Overall study context: About 85 million unique TCRs from HLA-typed donors were held in an early release of data.

The V segment lost 5 bases and the J segment 0 bases; nucleotides outside the gene matches: 6. The CDR3 has 15 amino acids. Germline lookup yields CDR1 LNHDA and CDR2 SQIVND (reference sequence). It was with 60 Vbeta and 13 Jbeta primers that the PCR ran. Original methodology: In a later analysis, the count reached some 88 million unique TCR beta chains, with 8.5 million to 14 million shared. Sequencing was performed with immunoSEQ multiplex PCR; in TCRdb, only in-frame clones are kept and a portion is missing. Clone size and the V and J calls come from that table; the DNA yielded D and trimming. The table lists around 210,000 clones, around 83% of them singletons. General study results and limits: About 90% or about 30% of the time was how often most TCR beta V segments were productive, according to an earlier analysis. Listed as cytomegalovirus-associated were 164 TCR beta chains.

With regard to this clone: Its antigen is not identified.

This sequence originates from a woman between 40 and 55 years old in good health and CMV-seronegative. The rearrangement joins TRBV19 to TRBJ2-7; 8 bases fit TRBD2. The material sequenced was PBMCs. The CDR3 is CASSPGTRSSYEQYF. The DNA of the CDR3 is TGTGCCAGTAGTCCCGGGACTAGAAGCTCCTACGAGCAGTACTTC. The variable domain in full, completed from reference TRBV19 and TRBJ2-7, reads DGGITQSPKYLFRKEGQNVTLSCEQNLNHDAMYWYRQDPGQGLRLIYYSQIVNDFQKGDIAEGYSVSREKKESFPLTVTSAQKNPTAFYLCASSPGTRSSYEQYFGPGTRLTVT.